The 10 T cell receptor beta chains presented below share a single source sample, sequenced in a study of PD-L1 blockade in urothelial cancer (dated by TCRdb to about 2017). The library came from the immunoSEQ multiplex PCR assay. TCRdb obtained this table from immuneACCESS and retained in-frame rearrangements with V and J assigned. These tables miss some clones; where compared with another copy, unresolved V genes account for less than half of the shortfall, and the remainder is unexplained. Counted in this sample were 35,000 to 45,000 clones; roughly 80% of them appeared once. The ten biggest clones cover about 2.9% of the sample. Specimen: PBMCs, collected around atezolizumab (anti-PD-L1) treatment. These receptors all stem from a man between 65 and 79 years old with urothelial cancer.

The CDR3 sequence is CASSRTISLQETQYF. As DNA, the CDR3 is TGTGCCAGCAGCCGCACCATAAGCCTCCAAGAGACCCAGTACTTC. The V gene is TRBV6-5, the J gene TRBJ2-5, with D uncertain. Trimming removed 6 bases from V and 1 base from J, with 15 bases in between. Germline V gives CDR1 MNHEY, CDR2 SVGAGI. This CDR3 spans 15 amino acids.

This clone was seen a handful of times. This sequence joins TRBV7-6 and TRBJ2-7, with TRBD2 matching 9 bases. Germline CDR1 and CDR2: SGHVS and FNYEAQ. V was pared by 0 bases and J by 2 bases, with 2 bases of the junction left unmatched. CDR3 length: 15 residues. The CDR3 DNA sequence: TGTGCCAGCAGCTTAGCGGCGGGAGGGGCCTACGAGCAGTACTTC. Translating it yields CASSLAAGGAYEQYF.

V gene TRBV5-1 combines with J gene TRBJ1-1, with 8 bases that match TRBD1. CDR3 length: 16 amino acids. Germline CDR1 reads SGHRS; CDR2 reads YFSETQ. The junction had 6 bases not matched to a gene; V was cut back by 0 bases and J by 2 bases. The CDR3 DNA follows: TGCGCCAGCAGCTTGGCCGACAGGGGCATCAACACTGAAGCTTTCTTT. Residues: CASSLADRGINTEAFF.

The chain carries TRBV9 and TRBJ2-3, with D maybe TRBD2 (6 bases). CDR1 SGDLS and CDR2 YYNGEE come from the germline V gene. Trimming took 4 bases from V and 4 from J, leaving 13 bases between them. The CDR3 totals 14 residues. CDR3 protein: CASSPRERPDTQYF. CDR3 DNA sequence: TGTGCCAGCAGCCCTCGGGAGAGGCCAGATACGCAGTATTTT.

CDR3 loop: CASSLEAGGGETQYF. The CDR3 coding sequence is TGTGCCAGCAGCTTGGAAGCGGGAGGGGGGGAGACCCAGTACTTC. This chain connects TRBV5-6 to TRBJ2-5; TRBD2 matches at 10 bases. The CDR3 has 15 residues. V shed 0 bases and J 5 bases; nucleotides not matched to a gene: 4. Germline assignment: CDR1 SGHDT and CDR2 YYEEEE.

CDR3 residues: CASSGEGVYEQYF. CDR3 in DNA: TGTGCCAGCAGCGGCGAGGGTGTATACGAGCAGTACTTC. The rearrangement links TRBV9 to TRBJ2-7; D possibly corresponds to TRBD2 (5 bases). Looked up from germline, CDR1 is SGDLS and CDR2 is YYNGEE. This CDR3 is built from 13 residues. Trimming cost V 3 bases and J 4 bases, with 11 bases left between them.

CDR3 protein: CASSQRTGSSYEQYF. As DNA, the CDR3 is TGCGCCAGCAGCCAACGGACTGGGAGCTCCTACGAGCAGTACTTC. The chain carries TRBV4-3 and TRBJ2-7, with TRBD2 as a possible D gene (5 bases). Germline CDR1 and CDR2: LGHNA and YSLEER. V lost 2 bases, J lost 0 bases, and 11 bases lay in between. This CDR3 is 15 amino acids long.

The gene calls are TRBV5-6 and TRBJ2-7; D call uncertain. The CDR3 length is 14 residues. CDR1 SGHDT and CDR2 YYEEEE come from the germline V gene. Trimming removed 1 base at V and 2 bases at J, with 10 bases between. The CDR3 DNA sequence: TGTGCCAGCAGCTTGACATACAGTACCTACGAGCAGTACTTC. It codes for CASSLTYSTYEQYF.

The chain joins TRBV28 to TRBJ2-5; possibly TRBD2 for D (5 bases). In germline, CDR1 is MDHEN, CDR2 SYDVKM. This CDR3 comprises 14 residues. The germline V and J ends were trimmed by 6 bases and 5 bases, with 16 bases remaining between them. The CDR3 sequence is CASRNIAIGETQYF. The CDR3 nucleotides are TGTGCCAGCAGAAATATAGCGATTGGGGAGACCCAGTACTTC.

V gene TRBV2 combines with J gene TRBJ1-2; D gene ambiguous. CDR1 is SNHLY, CDR2 FYNNEI, per germline. V dropped 6 bases and J dropped 1 base, with 6 bases sitting between them. This CDR3 is 12 amino acids long. DNA for the CDR3: TGTGCCAGCAGCCTAAGTAACTATGGCTACACCTTC. This gives the protein CASSLSNYGYTF. The full variable domain, rest sourced from reference TRBV2 and TRBJ1-2, is EPEVTQTPSHQVTQMGQEVILRCVPISNHLYFYWYRQILGQKVEFLVSFYNNEISEKSEIFDDQFSVERPDGSNFTLKIRSTKLEDSAMYFCASSLSNYGYTFGSGTRLTVV.